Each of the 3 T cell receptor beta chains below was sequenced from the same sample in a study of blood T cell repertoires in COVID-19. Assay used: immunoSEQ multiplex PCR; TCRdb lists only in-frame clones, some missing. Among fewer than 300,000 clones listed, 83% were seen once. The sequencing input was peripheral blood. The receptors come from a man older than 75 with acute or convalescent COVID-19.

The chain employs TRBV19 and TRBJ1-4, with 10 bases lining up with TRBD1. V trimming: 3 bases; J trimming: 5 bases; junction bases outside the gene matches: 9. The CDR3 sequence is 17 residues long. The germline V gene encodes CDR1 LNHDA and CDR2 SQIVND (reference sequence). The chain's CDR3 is CASSILGQGRMNEKLFF. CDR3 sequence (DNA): TGTGCCAGTAGTATTTTGGGACAGGGGAGGATGAATGAAAAACTGTTTTTT. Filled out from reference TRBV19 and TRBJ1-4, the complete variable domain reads DGGITQSPKYLFRKEGQNVTLSCEQNLNHDAMYWYRQDPGQGLRLIYYSQIVNDFQKGDIAEGYSVSREKKESFPLTVTSAQKNPTAFYLCASSILGQGRMNEKLFFGSGTQLSVL.

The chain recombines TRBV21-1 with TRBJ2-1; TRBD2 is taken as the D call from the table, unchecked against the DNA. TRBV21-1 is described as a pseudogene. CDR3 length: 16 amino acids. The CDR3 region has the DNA TGTGCCAGCAGCAATGCGAGGGAGGGCCTCTACAATGAGCAGTTCTTC. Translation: CASSNAREGLYNEQFF.

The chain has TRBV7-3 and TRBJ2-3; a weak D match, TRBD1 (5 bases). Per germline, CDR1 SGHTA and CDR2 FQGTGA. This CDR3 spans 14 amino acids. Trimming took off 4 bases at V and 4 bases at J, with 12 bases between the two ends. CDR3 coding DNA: TGTGCCAGCAGCTCAAGGGGTAGGGCAGATACGCAGTATTTT. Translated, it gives CASSSRGRADTQYF.